These 29 T cell receptor beta chains share one sample of origin, sequenced in a study of beta chain features in type 1 diabetes. What was sequenced were expressed TCRB transcripts, since all of the isolated RNA had been reverse transcribed. Measured with immunoSEQ multiplex PCR; TCRdb has only the in-frame clones, and not every one. The sample consists of hundreds of thousands of clones, around a sixth of them appearing once. Sequencing was carried out using naive CD4+ T cells from blood. These receptors were taken from a man aged 18 to 35 in good health.

For this clone: Distinct nucleotide sequences in the sample also encode this CDR3. The gene calls are TRBV6-6 and TRBJ1-3; D gene uncertain. V lost 5 bases, J lost 3 bases, and 2 bases lay in between. Germline assignment: CDR1 MNHNY and CDR2 SVGAGI (reference sequence). The CDR3 has 11 residues. The CDR3 spells CASSGGNTIYF. The CDR3, as DNA: TGTGCCAGCAGTGGTGGAAACACCATATATTTT.

This sequence joins TRBV19 and TRBJ1-5; D might be TRBD1 (5 bases). Germline V gives CDR1 LNHDA, CDR2 SQIVND (reference sequence). The V end lost 9 bases, the J end lost 4 bases, and 7 bases lay between the germline ends. CDR3 length: 11 amino acids. In DNA form, the CDR3 reads TGTGCCAGCGGGGGGAATCAGCCCCAGCATTTT. Residues: CASGGNQPQHF.

This clone was observed a few times. The chain carries TRBV7-2 and TRBJ2-7, with D maybe TRBD2 (7 bases). V lost 5 bases and J lost 6, with 14 bases in between. The germline gives CDR1 SGHTA, CDR2 FQGNSA. The CDR3 contains 13 residues. The CDR3 nucleotides read TGTGCCAGCAGCCAGGTTGGGGGGGCCGAGCAGTACTTC. Translation gives CASSQVGGAEQYF. Full variable domain (outside the CDR3, taken from reference TRBV7-2 and TRBJ2-7): GAGVSQSPSNKVTEKGKDVELRCDPISGHTALYWYRQSLGQGLEFLIYFQGNSAPDKSGLPSDRFSAERTGGSVSTLTIQRTQQEDSAVYLCASSQVGGAEQYFGPGTRLTVT.

This clone has more than one count but fewer than ten. J is TRBJ2-5 and V is TRBV7-6; possible D gene TRBD1, 6 bases. V was shortened by 4 bases and J by 5 bases, with 14 bases between the two germline ends. The germline V gene encodes CDR1 SGHVS and CDR2 FNYEAQ. CDR3 size: 14 residues. The CDR3 reads CASSYTVRGETQYF. In DNA, the CDR3 is TGTGCCAGCAGCTACACCGTAAGGGGGGAGACCCAGTACTTC.

In this sample, this clone turned up a few times. CDR3 sequence reads: CASSPYRAAEKLFF. The CDR3 DNA is TGTGCCAGCAGCCCCTACAGGGCGGCTGAAAAACTGTTTTTT. The V gene is TRBV11-2, the J gene TRBJ1-4; possible D gene TRBD1, 6 bases. The CDR3 runs to 14 residues. Trimming removed 5 bases at V and 7 bases at J, with 14 bases between. Germline V gene sequence: CDR1 SGHAT, CDR2 FQNNGV.

V is TRBV5-1 and J is TRBJ2-1, with D unclear. Trimming cost V 4 bases and J 5 bases, with 4 bases left between them. The germline CDR1 and CDR2 sequences are SGHRS and YFSETQ. The CDR3 contains 11 residues. CDR3 amino acids: CASSANNEQFF. The CDR3 nucleotides are TGCGCCAGCAGCGCTAACAATGAGCAGTTCTTC.

This chain connects TRBV2 to TRBJ2-5; 8 bases map to TRBD1. Germline CDR1 SNHLY, CDR2 FYNNEI. Losses at the gene ends were 3 bases for V and 4 bases for J; bases not matched to a gene: 7. The CDR3 totals 15 residues. CDR3 DNA sequence: TGTGCCAGCAGTGACAGGGGGCTTTGGGGAGAGACCCAGTACTTC. This encodes CASSDRGLWGETQYF.

A few counts support this clone. This rearrangement joins TRBV29-1 to TRBJ1-2; 7 bases map to TRBD1. This CDR3 region has 14 residues. Germline CDR1 is SQVTM and CDR2 is ANQGSEA. Trimming removed 7 bases from V and 8 bases from J; junction bases left unmatched: 16. For the CDR3, the DNA is TGCAGCGCCGTCTGGAAATTGGACAGGCCCGGCTACACCTTC. Encoded protein: CSAVWKLDRPGYTF.

This chain joins TRBV5-4 and TRBJ2-7, with D possibly being TRBD1 or TRBD2 (5 bases each). CDR3 size: 15 residues. Trimming removed 4 bases from V and 3 bases from J, with 17 bases in between. Germline CDR1 SGHNT, CDR2 YYREEE (reference sequence). In DNA form, the CDR3 reads TGTGCCAGCAGCCCCAGGGCGGGTACAGACTACGAGCAGTACTTC. This encodes CASSPRAGTDYEQYF.

This clone was counted only a few times. The V and J genes are TRBV11-2 and TRBJ2-5, with TRBD2 as a possible D gene (5 bases). Germline lookup yields CDR1 SGHAT and CDR2 FQNNGV. This CDR3 has 19 residues. V dropped 5 bases and J dropped 5 bases, with 30 bases sitting between them. The CDR3 DNA follows: TGTGCCAGCAGCCCCCGAGGCCAAACGGGTGCGGAGGCACGGGAGACCCAGTACTTC. As protein: CASSPRGQTGAEARETQYF.

The rearrangement joins TRBV5-1 to TRBJ1-1; 7 nucleotides line up with TRBD1. Germline loops: CDR1 SGHRS, CDR2 YFSETQ. V shed 3 bases, J shed 0 bases, and the junction held 2 bases outside the gene matches. The CDR3 has 14 amino acids. The CDR3 loop reads CASSSQGVNTEAFF. As DNA, the CDR3 is TGCGCCAGCAGCTCCCAGGGGGTGAACACTGAAGCTTTCTTT.

The genes are TRBV5-1 and TRBJ1-1; the D is unclear. The CDR3 is made up of 12 amino acids. The V gene lost 4 bases and the J gene lost 4 bases, with 8 bases spanning the gap. CDR1 is SGHRS and CDR2 is YFSETQ in the germline V gene. The DNA for the CDR3 is TGCGCCAGCAGCAACGGGTTCACTGAAGCTTTCTTT. Its translation is CASSNGFTEAFF.

The rearrangement uses TRBV6-6 and TRBJ1-2; 9 bases fit TRBD1. Germline loops: CDR1 MNHNY, CDR2 SVGAGI (reference sequence). The CDR3 extends over 15 amino acids. V shed 2 bases and J 6 bases; nucleotides not matched to a gene: 7. The CDR3 region has the DNA TGTGCCAGCAGTTACCTCCGGGACAGGGTGCATGGCTACACCTTC. Translation: CASSYLRDRVHGYTF.

This clone was recorded a few times. The V gene is TRBV11-2, the J gene TRBJ1-2, with D perhaps matching TRBD1 (5 bases). The CDR3 is made up of 14 amino acids. V gave up 1 base and J gave up 4 bases, with 10 bases separating them. Germline-derived CDR1 and CDR2 are SGHAT and FQNNGV. CDR3: CASSLGSGGYGYTF. The CDR3 coding sequence is TGTGCCAGCAGCTTAGGATCCGGGGGCTATGGCTACACCTTC.

This clone appeared a few times. The chain uses TRBV9 and TRBJ2-7; 8 nucleotides agree with TRBD1. The CDR3 is made up of 14 amino acids. The germline V gene encodes CDR1 SGDLS and CDR2 YYNGEE. V trimming: 0 bases; J trimming: 6 bases; junction bases outside the gene matches: 5. Here the CDR3 reads CASSVEQTGVEQYF. CDR3 nucleotides: TGTGCCAGCAGCGTAGAGCAGACAGGGGTCGAGCAGTACTTC.

This chain uses TRBV6-5 with TRBJ2-1; TRBD2 agrees at 10 bases. The V segment lost 7 bases and the J segment 2 bases; nucleotides outside the gene matches: 5. The germline V gene encodes CDR1 MNHEY and CDR2 SVGAGI. The CDR3 extends over 15 amino acids. CDR3 coding DNA: TGTGCCAGCACCCACAGCGGGGGGGCCTACAATGAGCAGTTCTTC. Protein product: CASTHSGGAYNEQFF.

This clone was seen a handful of times. The V and J genes are TRBV7-6 and TRBJ2-6; unclear D gene. Germline loops: CDR1 SGHVS, CDR2 FNYEAQ. This CDR3 spans 17 amino acids. The V and J ends lost 1 base and 0 bases respectively, with 10 bases between them. The CDR3 DNA reads TGTGCCAGCAGCTTAGGTCCGTTACCCTCTGGGGCCAACGTCCTGACTTTC. Its translation: CASSLGPLPSGANVLTF. Full variable domain (missing parts from reference TRBV7-6 and TRBJ2-6): GAGVSQSPRYKVTKRGQDVALRCDPISGHVSLYWYRQALGQGPEFLTYFNYEAQQDKSGLPNDRFSAERPEGSISTLTIQRTEQRDSAMYRCASSLGPLPSGANVLTFGAGSRLTVL.

A few counts support this clone. The rearrangement uses TRBV25-1 and TRBJ1-3; D not resolved. This CDR3 region has 14 residues. Trimming took off 4 bases at V and 0 bases at J, with 7 bases between the two ends. Germline V gene lookup returns CDR1 MGHDK and CDR2 SYGVNS. CDR3 region: CASSGPRSGNTIYF. CDR3 bases: TGTGCCAGCAGTGGACCGCGCTCTGGAAACACCATATATTTT.

The chain recombines TRBV14 with TRBJ1-6, with D hard to call. Trimming removed 4 bases at V and 1 base at J, with 11 bases between. CDR3 length equals 16 residues. The germline V gene has CDR1 SGHDN and CDR2 FVKESK. CDR3 amino acids: CASSPTGGSYNSPLHF. In nucleotides, the CDR3 is TGTGCCAGCAGCCCAACGGGCGGATCCTATAATTCACCCCTCCACTTT.

This sequence joins TRBV7-2 and TRBJ2-2, with TRBD1 identical over 7 bases. The CDR3 totals 15 residues. After removal of 1 base from V and 6 bases from J, the junction contained 5 bases not matched to a gene. Per germline, CDR1 SGHTA and CDR2 FQGNSA. The CDR3 sequence is CASSLGYRGPGELFF. In nucleotides, the CDR3 is TGTGCCAGCAGCTTAGGGTACAGGGGCCCCGGGGAGCTGTTTTTT.

Remarks on this clone: The sample has other DNA sequences that encode this CDR3 too. This sequence joins TRBV9 and TRBJ2-5; no reliable D call. V shed 0 bases and J shed 1 base, with 7 bases lying between them. Germline V gives CDR1 SGDLS, CDR2 YYNGEE. The CDR3 runs to 14 residues. This chain's CDR3 is CASSVDGFQETQYF. DNA of the CDR3: TGTGCCAGCAGCGTAGACGGATTCCAAGAGACCCAGTACTTC.

The gene calls are TRBV4-1 and TRBJ2-3, with 11 bases aligning to TRBD2. The junction had 8 bases not matched to a gene; V was cut back by 1 base and J by 2 bases. The CDR3 has 18 amino acids. The germline CDR1 and CDR2 sequences are MGHRA and YSYEKL. In DNA, the CDR3 is TGCGCCAGCAGCCAAGTCTTTACTAGCGGGGGACACACAGATACGCAGTATTTT. Its translation: CASSQVFTSGGHTDTQYF.

The J gene is TRBJ2-1, the V gene TRBV28; 11 nucleotides align to TRBD2. This CDR3 is 15 amino acids long. The J segment lost 2 bases and the V segment lost 6 bases, leaving 3 bases of the junction unmatched. Per the germline V gene, CDR1 is MDHEN and CDR2 is SYDVKM. The CDR3 spells CASSLSGRAYNEQFF. CDR3 coding DNA: TGTGCCAGCAGCCTTAGCGGGAGGGCCTACAATGAGCAGTTCTTC.

This clone was counted a few times. This chain connects TRBV5-1 to TRBJ1-1, with D tentatively TRBD1 (6 bases). Germline loops: CDR1 SGHRS, CDR2 YFSETQ. V dropped 9 bases and J dropped 6 bases, with 18 bases sitting between them. This CDR3 comprises 13 residues. The CDR3 here is CATSRTDSAEAFF. The CDR3, as DNA: TGCGCCACTTCGAGGACAGATTCAGCTGAAGCTTTCTTT.

This chain links TRBV23-1 with TRBJ1-2; no firm D call. TRBV23-1 is designated an ORF whose function remains uncertain. V was clipped by 7 bases and J by 4 bases, with 19 bases between them. The CDR3 length is 15 residues. For the CDR3, the DNA is TGCGCCAGCAACCAGACGGGAACCTTGCGCTATGGCTACACCTTC. It specifies CASNQTGTLRYGYTF.

This clone has more than one count but fewer than ten. J is TRBJ2-5 and V is TRBV19; TRBD1 matches 7 bases. CDR3 size: 14 residues. V dropped 3 bases and J dropped 7; count of bases not matched to a gene: 8. Germline V gene data show CDR1 as LNHDA and CDR2 as SQIVND (reference sequence). This CDR3 reads CASSMGTAKTTQYF. In nucleotides, the CDR3 is TGTGCCAGTAGTATGGGGACAGCGAAGACGACCCAGTACTTC.

This chain joins TRBV5-6 and TRBJ1-1; D might be TRBD1 (6 bases). Germline V gene sequence: CDR1 SGHDT, CDR2 YYEEEE. The CDR3 totals 13 residues. V gave up 4 bases and J gave up 1 base, with 8 bases separating them. The CDR3 here is CASSRGENTEAFF. Written as DNA, the CDR3 is TGTGCCAGCAGCAGGGGGGAGAACACTGAAGCTTTCTTT. Full variable domain (outside the CDR3, taken from reference TRBV5-6 and TRBJ1-1): DAGVTQSPTHLIKTRGQQVTLRCSPKSGHDTVSWYQQALGQGPQFIFQYYEEEERQRGNFPDRFSGHQFPNYSSELNVNALLLGDSALYLCASSRGENTEAFFGQGTRLTVV.

This clone was seen a few times. The rearrangement joins TRBV7-3 to TRBJ1-2; D gene ambiguous. This CDR3 contains 14 residues. CDR1 is SGHTA, CDR2 FQGTGA, per germline. Trimming cost V 2 bases and J 8 bases, with 15 bases left between them. The CDR3 DNA is TGTGCCAGCAGCTTAGGACGGGGTAAGGGAGGCTACACCTTC. Amino acids: CASSLGRGKGGYTF.

The rearrangement links TRBV27 to TRBJ2-1; weak D call: TRBD2 (6 bases). The CDR3 extends over 14 amino acids. Trimming took 5 bases from V and 1 from J, leaving 9 bases between them. CDR1 and CDR2 (germline): MNHEY, SMNVEV (reference sequence). The CDR3 here is CASSGGASYNEQFF. CDR3 in DNA: TGTGCCAGCAGTGGCGGGGCTTCCTACAATGAGCAGTTCTTC.